The 4 T cell receptor beta chains below were found in one sample sequenced in a study of graft-versus-host responses after intestinal transplantation. These receptors have no identified antigens. Data came from immunoSEQ multiplex PCR; TCRdb stores just in-frame clones and leaves some out. This table has tens of thousands of clones, roughly 90% appearing once. The sample was unstimulated CD4+ T cells sorted from spleen or lymph node cells, taken before intestinal transplant. The receptors derive from a human donor who received an intestinal transplant.

The chain has TRBV25-1 and TRBJ2-7, with TRBD1 matching 10 bases. Losses at the gene ends were 6 bases for V and 4 bases for J; bases not matched to a gene: 6. The CDR3 is 14 residues long. Germline V CDR1 and CDR2: MGHDK, SYGVNS. The CDR3 DNA follows: TGTGCCAGCAGCCTGGGGACAGGGGCTTACGAGCAGTACTTC. This encodes CASSLGTGAYEQYF.

The J gene is TRBJ1-5, the V gene TRBV28; D is unclear. The germline V gene encodes CDR1 MDHEN and CDR2 SYDVKM. The CDR3 sequence is 11 residues long. Trimming shortened V by 5 bases and J by 2 bases, and 1 base separated the two germline ends. CDR3 bases: TGTGCCAGCAGTGGCAATCAGCCCCAGCATTTT. Encoded protein: CASSGNQPQHF.

V gene TRBV28 combines with J gene TRBJ1-5, with no clear D. The length of the CDR3 is 14 residues. Trimming pared 4 bases from V and 6 bases from J, leaving 13 bases between. Germline loops: CDR1 MDHEN, CDR2 SYDVKM. CDR3 residues: CASSSPSYGQPQHF. The CDR3 region has the DNA TGTGCCAGCAGTTCCCCCTCGTACGGTCAGCCCCAGCATTTT.

The V gene is TRBV4-2, the J gene TRBJ1-4, with 7 positions matching TRBD1. The ends lost 4 bases at V and 8 bases at J; junction bases unmatched: 7. CDR1 and CDR2 from the germline V gene are LGHNA and YNFKEQ. This CDR3 is built from 14 residues. The CDR3, as DNA: TGTGCCAGCAGCCGGAGACAGGGTGGCGAAAAACTGTTTTTT. This gives the protein CASSRRQGGEKLFF.